This TCR beta chain is drawn from a study of OX40 agonist ivuxolimab in advanced cancers. Across the whole study: Eligibility rules accepted prior anti-PD-1, anti-PD-L1 or anti-CTLA-4 therapy, and 35% to 45% had some.

Whole-study results and caveats: Some of the nonresponding patients also showed low levels of normalized T-cell clonal expansion.

Regarding this clone: What it binds is not known.

The CDR3 runs to 12 residues. Looked up from germline, CDR1 is MGHDK and CDR2 is SYGVNS. V was clipped by 2 bases and J by 9 bases, with 8 bases between them. Only in-frame clones appear in the TCRdb table, and some are missing; sequencing was by immunoSEQ multiplex PCR. The repertoire holds roughly 45,000 clones, with roughly 88% as singletons. The chain is built from TRBV25-1 and TRBJ2-1; D unresolved. Sample: CD4+ or CD8+ T cells sorted from blood, taken in a trial of the OX40 agonist ivuxolimab. The sequence was collected from an adult with an advanced solid tumor such as melanoma, head and neck, liver or kidney cancer. CDR3 sequence reads: CASSEGNVEQFF. Written as DNA, the CDR3 is TGTGCCAGCAGTGAAGGGAATGTTGAGCAGTTCTTC.